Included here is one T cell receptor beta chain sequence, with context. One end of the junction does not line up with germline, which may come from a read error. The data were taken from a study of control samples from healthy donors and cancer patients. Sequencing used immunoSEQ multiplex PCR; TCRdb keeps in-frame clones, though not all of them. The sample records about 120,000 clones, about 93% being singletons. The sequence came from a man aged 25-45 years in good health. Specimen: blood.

The CDR3 DNA reads TGTGCCTCGGGGCAGGCAGTCCAAAACTTC. It encodes CASGQAVQNF. The rearrangement uses TRBV10-3 and TRBJ2-5; D is possibly TRBD1 or TRBD2 (5 bases each). Looked up from germline, CDR1 is ENHRY and CDR2 is SYGVKD. The CDR3 length is 10 residues.